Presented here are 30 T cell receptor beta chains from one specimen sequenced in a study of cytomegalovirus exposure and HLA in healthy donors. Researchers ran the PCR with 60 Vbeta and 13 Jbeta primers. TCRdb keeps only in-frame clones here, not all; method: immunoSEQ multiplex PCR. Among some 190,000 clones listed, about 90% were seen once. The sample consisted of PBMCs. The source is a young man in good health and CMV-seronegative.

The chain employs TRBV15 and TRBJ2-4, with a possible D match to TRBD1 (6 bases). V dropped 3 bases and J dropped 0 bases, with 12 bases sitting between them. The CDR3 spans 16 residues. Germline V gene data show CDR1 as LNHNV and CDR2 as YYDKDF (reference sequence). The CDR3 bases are TGTGCCACCAGCAGGAGACAGGCCCTAGCCAAAAACATTCAGTACTTC. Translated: CATSRRQALAKNIQYF. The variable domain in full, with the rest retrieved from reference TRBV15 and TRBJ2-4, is DAMVIQNPRYQVTQFGKPVTLSCSQTLNHNVMYWYQQKSSQAPKLLFHYYDKDFNNEADTPDNFQSRRPNTSFCFLDIRSPGLGDTAMYLCATSRRQALAKNIQYFGAGTRLSVL.

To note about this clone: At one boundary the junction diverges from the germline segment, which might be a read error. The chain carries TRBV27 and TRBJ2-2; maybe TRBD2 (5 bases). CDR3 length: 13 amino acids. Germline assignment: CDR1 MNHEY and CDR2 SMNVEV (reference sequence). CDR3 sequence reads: CASRPMNTGELLF. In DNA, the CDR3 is TGTGCCAGCCGGCCAATGAACACCGGGGAGCTGCTTTTT.

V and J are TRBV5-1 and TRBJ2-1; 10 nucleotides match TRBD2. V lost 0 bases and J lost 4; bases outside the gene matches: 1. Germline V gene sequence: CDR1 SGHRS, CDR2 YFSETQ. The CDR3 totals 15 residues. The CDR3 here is CASSLGTSGYNEQFF. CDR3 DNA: TGCGCCAGCAGCTTGGGGACTAGCGGATACAATGAGCAGTTCTTC.

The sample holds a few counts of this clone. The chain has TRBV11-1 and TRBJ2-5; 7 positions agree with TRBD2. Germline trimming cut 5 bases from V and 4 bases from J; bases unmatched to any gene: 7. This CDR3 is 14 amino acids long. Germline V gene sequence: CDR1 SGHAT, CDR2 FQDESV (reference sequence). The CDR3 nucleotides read TGTGCCAGCAGCCCACTGGGGGGGGGAGAGACCCAGTACTTC. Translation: CASSPLGGGETQYF.

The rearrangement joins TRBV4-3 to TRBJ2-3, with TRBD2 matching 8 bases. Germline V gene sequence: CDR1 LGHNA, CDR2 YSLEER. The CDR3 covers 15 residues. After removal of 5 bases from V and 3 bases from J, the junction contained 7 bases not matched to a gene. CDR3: CASSLAGRSTDTQYF. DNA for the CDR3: TGCGCCAGCAGCTTAGCGGGGCGAAGTACAGATACGCAGTATTTT.

The CDR3 sequence is CASSYSTQGPQHF. CDR3 sequence (DNA): TGTGCCAGCAGTTACTCGACTCAGGGGCCCCAGCATTTT. The chain carries TRBV6-6 and TRBJ1-5; possibly TRBD1 for D (5 bases). From germline, CDR1 is MNHNY and CDR2 SVGAGI (reference sequence). This CDR3 contains 13 residues. V lost 0 bases, J lost 9 bases, and 9 bases lay in between.

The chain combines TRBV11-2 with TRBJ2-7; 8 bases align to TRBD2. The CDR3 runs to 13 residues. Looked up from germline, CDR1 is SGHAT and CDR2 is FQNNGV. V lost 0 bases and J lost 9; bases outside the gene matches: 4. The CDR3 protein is CASSLDRGGWQYF. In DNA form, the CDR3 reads TGTGCCAGCAGCTTAGATCGGGGGGGATGGCAGTACTTC. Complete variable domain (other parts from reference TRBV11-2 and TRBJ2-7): EAGVAQSPRYKIIEKRQSVAFWCNPISGHATLYWYQQILGQGPKLLIQFQNNGVVDDSQLPKDRFSAERLKGVDSTLKIQPAKLEDSAVYLCASSLDRGGWQYFGPGTRLTVT.

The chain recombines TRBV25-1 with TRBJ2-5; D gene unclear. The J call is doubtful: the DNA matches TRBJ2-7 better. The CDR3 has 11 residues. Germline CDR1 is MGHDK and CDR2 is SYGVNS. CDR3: CASSISYEQYF. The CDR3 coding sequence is TGTGCCAGCAGTATTTCCTACGAGCAGTACTTC.

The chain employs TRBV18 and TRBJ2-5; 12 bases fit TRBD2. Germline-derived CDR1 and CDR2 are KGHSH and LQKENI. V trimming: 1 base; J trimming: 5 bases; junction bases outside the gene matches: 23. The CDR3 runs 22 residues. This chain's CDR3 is CASSPRGSLTSGGPRQRETQYF. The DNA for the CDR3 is TGTGCCAGCTCACCACGTGGAAGTTTGACTAGCGGGGGCCCAAGGCAACGTGAGACCCAGTACTTC.

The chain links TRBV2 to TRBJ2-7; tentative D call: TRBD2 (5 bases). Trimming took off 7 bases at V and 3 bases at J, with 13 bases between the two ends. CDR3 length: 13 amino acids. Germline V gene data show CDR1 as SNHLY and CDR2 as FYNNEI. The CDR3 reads CASTPGEYYEQYF. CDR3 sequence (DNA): TGTGCCAGCACGCCCGGGGAATACTACGAGCAGTACTTC.

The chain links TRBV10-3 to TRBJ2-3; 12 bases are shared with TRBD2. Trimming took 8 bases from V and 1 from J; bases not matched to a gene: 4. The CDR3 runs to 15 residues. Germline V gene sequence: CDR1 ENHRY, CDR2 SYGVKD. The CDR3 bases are TGTGCCATCGGCGGGACTAGCGGGCGCACAGATACGCAGTATTTT. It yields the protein CAIGGTSGRTDTQYF.

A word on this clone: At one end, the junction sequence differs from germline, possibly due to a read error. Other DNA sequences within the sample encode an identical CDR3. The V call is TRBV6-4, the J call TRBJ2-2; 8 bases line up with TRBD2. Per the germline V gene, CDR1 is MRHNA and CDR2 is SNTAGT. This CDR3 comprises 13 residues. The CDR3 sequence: CASSGTSTGELFF. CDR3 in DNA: TGTGCCAGCAGTGGGACTAGCACCGGGGAACTGTTTTTT.

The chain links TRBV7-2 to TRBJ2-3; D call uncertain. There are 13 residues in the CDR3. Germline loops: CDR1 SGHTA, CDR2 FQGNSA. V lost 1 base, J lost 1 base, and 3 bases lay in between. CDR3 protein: CASSLGGTDTQYF. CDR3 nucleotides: TGTGCCAGCAGCTTAGGAGGCACAGATACGCAGTATTTT.

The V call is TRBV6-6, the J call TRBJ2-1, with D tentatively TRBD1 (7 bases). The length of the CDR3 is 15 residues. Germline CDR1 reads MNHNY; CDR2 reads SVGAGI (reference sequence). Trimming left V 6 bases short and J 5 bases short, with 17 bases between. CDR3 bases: TGTGCCAGCAGAAAAACAGGGGAGGCCCACAATGAGCAGTTCTTC. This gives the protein CASRKTGEAHNEQFF.

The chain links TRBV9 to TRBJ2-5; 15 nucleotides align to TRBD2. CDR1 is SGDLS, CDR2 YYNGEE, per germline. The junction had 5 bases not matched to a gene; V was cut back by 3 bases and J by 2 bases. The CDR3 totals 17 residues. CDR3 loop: CASSERTSGRGQETQYF. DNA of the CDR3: TGTGCCAGCAGCGAAAGGACTAGCGGGAGGGGTCAAGAGACCCAGTACTTC.

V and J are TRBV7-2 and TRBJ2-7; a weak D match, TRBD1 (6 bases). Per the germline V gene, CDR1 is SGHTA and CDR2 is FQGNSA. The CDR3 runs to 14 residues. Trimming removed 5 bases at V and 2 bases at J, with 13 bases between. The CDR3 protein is CASSMQTGPYEQYF. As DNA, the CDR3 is TGTGCCAGCAGCATGCAGACAGGCCCCTACGAGCAGTACTTC.

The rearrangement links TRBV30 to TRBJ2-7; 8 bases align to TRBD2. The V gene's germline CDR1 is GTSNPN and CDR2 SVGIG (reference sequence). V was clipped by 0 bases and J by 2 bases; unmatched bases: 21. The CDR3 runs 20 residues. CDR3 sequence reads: CAWSVPSILAGQGTPYEQYF. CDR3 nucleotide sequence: TGTGCCTGGAGTGTACCGTCGATCCTAGCGGGCCAAGGTACCCCCTACGAGCAGTACTTC.

The CDR3 spells CASSMLAGNGEQFF. The CDR3 nucleotides are TGTGCCAGTAGTATGCTAGCGGGGAACGGTGAGCAGTTCTTC. V is TRBV19 and J is TRBJ2-1; 9 bases fit TRBD2. Germline loops: CDR1 LNHDA, CDR2 SQIVND (reference sequence). V was clipped by 3 bases and J by 9 bases; unmatched bases: 6. This CDR3 has 14 residues.

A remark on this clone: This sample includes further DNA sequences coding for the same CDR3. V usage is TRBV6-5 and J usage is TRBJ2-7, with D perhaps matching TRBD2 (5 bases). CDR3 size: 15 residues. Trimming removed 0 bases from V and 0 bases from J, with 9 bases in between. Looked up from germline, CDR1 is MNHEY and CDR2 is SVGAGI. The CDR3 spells CASSYSTGSSYEQYF. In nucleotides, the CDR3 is TGTGCCAGCAGTTACTCTACGGGGAGCTCCTACGAGCAGTACTTC.

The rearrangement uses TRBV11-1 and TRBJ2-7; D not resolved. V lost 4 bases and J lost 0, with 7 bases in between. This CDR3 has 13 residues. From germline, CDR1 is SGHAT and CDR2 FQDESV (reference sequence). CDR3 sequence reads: CASSSRISYEQYF. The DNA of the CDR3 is TGTGCCAGCAGCTCCAGGATCTCCTACGAGCAGTACTTC.

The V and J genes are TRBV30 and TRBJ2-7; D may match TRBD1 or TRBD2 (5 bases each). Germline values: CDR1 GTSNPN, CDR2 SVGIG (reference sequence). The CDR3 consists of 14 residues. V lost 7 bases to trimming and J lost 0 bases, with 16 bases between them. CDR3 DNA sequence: TGTGCCTCGAGGGGTCCGCGGCTCTCCTACGAGCAGTACTTC. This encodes CASRGPRLSYEQYF.

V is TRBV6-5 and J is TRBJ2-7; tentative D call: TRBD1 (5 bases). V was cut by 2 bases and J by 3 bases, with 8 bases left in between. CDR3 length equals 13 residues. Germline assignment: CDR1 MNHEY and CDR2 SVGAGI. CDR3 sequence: CASSYQGFYEQYF. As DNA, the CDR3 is TGTGCCAGCAGTTACCAGGGTTTCTACGAGCAGTACTTC.

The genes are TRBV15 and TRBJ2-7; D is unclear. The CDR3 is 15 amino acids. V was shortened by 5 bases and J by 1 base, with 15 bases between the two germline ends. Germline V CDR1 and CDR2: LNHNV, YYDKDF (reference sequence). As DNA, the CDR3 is TGTGCCACCAGCGCGCCAGACATGGCTTCCTACGAGCAGTACTTC. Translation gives CATSAPDMASYEQYF. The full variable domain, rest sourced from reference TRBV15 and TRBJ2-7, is DAMVIQNPRYQVTQFGKPVTLSCSQTLNHNVMYWYQQKSSQAPKLLFHYYDKDFNNEADTPDNFQSRRPNTSFCFLDIRSPGLGDTAMYLCATSAPDMASYEQYFGPGTRLTVT.

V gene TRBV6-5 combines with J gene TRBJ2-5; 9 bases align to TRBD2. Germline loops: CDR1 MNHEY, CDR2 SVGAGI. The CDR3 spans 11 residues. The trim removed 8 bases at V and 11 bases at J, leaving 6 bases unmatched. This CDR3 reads CASALAGRQYF. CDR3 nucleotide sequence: TGTGCCAGCGCGCTAGCGGGGAGACAGTACTTC.

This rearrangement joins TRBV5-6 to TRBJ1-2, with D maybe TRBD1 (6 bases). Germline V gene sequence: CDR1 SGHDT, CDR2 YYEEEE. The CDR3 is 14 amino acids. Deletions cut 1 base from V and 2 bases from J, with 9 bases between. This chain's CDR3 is CASSLPGANYGYTF. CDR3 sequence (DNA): TGTGCCAGCAGCTTGCCAGGGGCAAACTATGGCTACACCTTC.

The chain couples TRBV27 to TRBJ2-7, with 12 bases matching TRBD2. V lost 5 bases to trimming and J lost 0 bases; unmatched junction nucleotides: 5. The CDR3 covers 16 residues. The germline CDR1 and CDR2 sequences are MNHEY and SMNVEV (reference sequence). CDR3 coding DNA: TGTGCCAGCAGTCTGGGACTAGCGGGTTCCTCCTACGAGCAGTACTTC. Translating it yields CASSLGLAGSSYEQYF.

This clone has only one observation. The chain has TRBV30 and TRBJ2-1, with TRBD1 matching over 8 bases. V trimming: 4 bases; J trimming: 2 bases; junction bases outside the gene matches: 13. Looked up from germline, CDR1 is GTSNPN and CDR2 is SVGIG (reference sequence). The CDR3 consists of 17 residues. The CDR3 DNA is TGTGCCTGGATGGGACCTTCGGGCAGGGGGCCCTACAATGAGCAGTTCTTC. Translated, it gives CAWMGPSGRGPYNEQFF. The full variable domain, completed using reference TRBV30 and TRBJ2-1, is SQTIHQWPATLVQPVGSPLSLECTVEGTSNPNLYWYRQAAGRGLQLLFYSVGIGQISSEVPQNLSASRPQDRQFILSSKKLLLSDSGFYLCAWMGPSGRGPYNEQFFGPGTRLTVL.

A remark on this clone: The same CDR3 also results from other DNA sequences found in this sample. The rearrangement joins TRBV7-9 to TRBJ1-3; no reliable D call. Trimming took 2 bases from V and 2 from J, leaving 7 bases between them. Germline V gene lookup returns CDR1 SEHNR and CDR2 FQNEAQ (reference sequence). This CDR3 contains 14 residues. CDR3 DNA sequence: TGTGCCAGCAGCTTAACAGTGGCTGGAAACACCATATATTTT. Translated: CASSLTVAGNTIYF.

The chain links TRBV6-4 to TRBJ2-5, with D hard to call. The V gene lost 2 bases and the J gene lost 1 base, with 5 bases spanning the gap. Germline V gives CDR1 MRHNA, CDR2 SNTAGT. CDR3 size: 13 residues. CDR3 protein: CASSDGPQETQYF. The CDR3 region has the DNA TGTGCCAGCAGTGACGGGCCCCAAGAGACCCAGTACTTC.

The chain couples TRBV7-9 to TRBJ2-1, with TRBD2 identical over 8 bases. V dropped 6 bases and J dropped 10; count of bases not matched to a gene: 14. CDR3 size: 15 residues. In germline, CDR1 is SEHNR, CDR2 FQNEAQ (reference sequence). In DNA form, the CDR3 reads TGTGCCAGCAGTTTGCCGGGACTAGGGGATTCGGAGCAGTTCTTC. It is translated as CASSLPGLGDSEQFF.